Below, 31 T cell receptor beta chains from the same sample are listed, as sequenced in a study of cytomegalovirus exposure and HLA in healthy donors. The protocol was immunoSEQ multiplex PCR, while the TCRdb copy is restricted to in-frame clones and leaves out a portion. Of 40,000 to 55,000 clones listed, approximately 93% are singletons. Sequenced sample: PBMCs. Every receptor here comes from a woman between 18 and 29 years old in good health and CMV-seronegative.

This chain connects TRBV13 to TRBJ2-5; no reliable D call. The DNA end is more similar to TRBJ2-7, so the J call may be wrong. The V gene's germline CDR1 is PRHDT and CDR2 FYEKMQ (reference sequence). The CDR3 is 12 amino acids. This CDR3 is CASSLGSYEQYF. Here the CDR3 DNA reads TGTGCCAGCAGCTTAGGGTCCTACGAGCAGTACTTC.

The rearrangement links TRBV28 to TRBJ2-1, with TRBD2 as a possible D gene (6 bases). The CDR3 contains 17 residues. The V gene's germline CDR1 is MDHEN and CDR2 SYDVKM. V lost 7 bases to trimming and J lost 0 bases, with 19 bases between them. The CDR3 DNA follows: TGTGCCAGCACCCTCGGGTATAGCGGTATCTCCTACAATGAGCAGTTCTTC. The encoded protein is CASTLGYSGISYNEQFF.

The CDR3 sequence: CASSNTPDTQYF. The CDR3 region has the DNA TGTGCCAGTAGTAACACCCCAGATACGCAGTATTTT. The V gene is TRBV19, the J gene TRBJ2-3; D is unclear. From germline, CDR1 is LNHDA and CDR2 SQIVND (reference sequence). The V end was cut by 4 bases, the J end by 4 bases, with 6 bases between. The CDR3 has 12 residues. Full variable domain (outside the CDR3, taken from reference TRBV19 and TRBJ2-3): DGGITQSPKYLFRKEGQNVTLSCEQNLNHDAMYWYRQDPGQGLRLIYYSQIVNDFQKGDIAEGYSVSREKKESFPLTVTSAQKNPTAFYLCASSNTPDTQYFGPGTRLTVL.

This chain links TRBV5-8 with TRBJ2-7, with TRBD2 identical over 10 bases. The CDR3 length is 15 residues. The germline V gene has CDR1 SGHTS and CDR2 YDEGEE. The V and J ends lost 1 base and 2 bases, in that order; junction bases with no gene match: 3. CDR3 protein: CASSLISGGTYEQYF. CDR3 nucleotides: TGTGCCAGCAGCTTGATTAGCGGGGGGACCTACGAGCAGTACTTC.

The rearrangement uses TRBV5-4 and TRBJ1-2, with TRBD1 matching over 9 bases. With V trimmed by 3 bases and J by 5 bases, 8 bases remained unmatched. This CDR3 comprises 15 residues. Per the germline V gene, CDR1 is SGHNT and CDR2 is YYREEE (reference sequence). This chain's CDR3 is CASSSRDRDPYGYTF. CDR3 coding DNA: TGTGCCAGCAGCTCCCGGGACAGGGATCCTTATGGCTACACCTTC. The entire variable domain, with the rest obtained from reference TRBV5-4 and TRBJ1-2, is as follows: ETGVTQSPTHLIKTRGQQVTLRCSSQSGHNTVSWYQQALGQGPQFIFQYYREEENGRGNFPPRFSGLQFPNYSSELNVNALELDDSALYLCASSSRDRDPYGYTFGSGTRLTVV.

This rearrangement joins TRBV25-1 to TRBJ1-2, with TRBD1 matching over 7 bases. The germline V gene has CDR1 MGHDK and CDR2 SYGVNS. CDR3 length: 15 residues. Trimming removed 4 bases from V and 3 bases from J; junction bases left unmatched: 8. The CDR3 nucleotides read TGTGCCAGCAGTGCACAGGGGTTGTGGGACTATGGCTACACCTTC. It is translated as CASSAQGLWDYGYTF.

The CDR3: CASKPPDRDKAFF. Here the CDR3 DNA reads TGTGCCAGTAAGCCCCCTGACAGGGATAAAGCTTTCTTT. The J gene is TRBJ1-1, the V gene TRBV19; 7 bases are a match to TRBD1. This CDR3 is 13 amino acids long. V dropped 7 bases and J dropped 9; count of bases not matched to a gene: 11. Germline V gene lookup returns CDR1 LNHDA and CDR2 SQIVND (reference sequence).

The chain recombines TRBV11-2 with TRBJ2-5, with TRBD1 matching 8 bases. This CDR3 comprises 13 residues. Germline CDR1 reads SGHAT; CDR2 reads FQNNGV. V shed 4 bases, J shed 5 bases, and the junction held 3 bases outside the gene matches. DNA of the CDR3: TGTGCCAGCAGCTCATGGACAGGGGAGACCCAGTACTTC. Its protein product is CASSSWTGETQYF.

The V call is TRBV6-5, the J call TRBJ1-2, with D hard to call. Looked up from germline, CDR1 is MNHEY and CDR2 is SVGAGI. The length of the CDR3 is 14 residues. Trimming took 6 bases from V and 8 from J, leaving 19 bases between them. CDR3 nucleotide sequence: TGTGCCAGCAGAAGAGATCTAGCGGAAGGGGGCTACACCTTC. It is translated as CASRRDLAEGGYTF.

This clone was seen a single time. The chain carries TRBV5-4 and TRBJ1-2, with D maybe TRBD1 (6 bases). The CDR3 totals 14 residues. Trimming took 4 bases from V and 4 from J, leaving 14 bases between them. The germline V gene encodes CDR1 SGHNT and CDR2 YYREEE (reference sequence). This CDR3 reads CASSPLDRSYGYTF. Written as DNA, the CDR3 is TGTGCCAGCAGCCCCCTGGACAGAAGCTATGGCTACACCTTC.

The CDR3 here is CASSLAQGAYGYTF. The CDR3 DNA reads as TGCGCCAGCAGCTTGGCCCAGGGTGCGTATGGCTACACCTTC. J is TRBJ1-2 and V is TRBV5-1; D perhaps matches TRBD1 (5 bases). In germline, CDR1 is SGHRS, CDR2 YFSETQ. V lost 0 bases and J lost 5, with 11 bases in between. The CDR3 loop spans 14 amino acids.

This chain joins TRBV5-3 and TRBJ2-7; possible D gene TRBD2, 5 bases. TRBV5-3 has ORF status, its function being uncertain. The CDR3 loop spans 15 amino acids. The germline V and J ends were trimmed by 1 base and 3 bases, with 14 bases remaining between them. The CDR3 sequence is CARSLIGVYSYEQYF. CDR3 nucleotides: TGTGCCAGAAGCTTGATCGGGGTTTACAGCTACGAGCAGTACTTC.

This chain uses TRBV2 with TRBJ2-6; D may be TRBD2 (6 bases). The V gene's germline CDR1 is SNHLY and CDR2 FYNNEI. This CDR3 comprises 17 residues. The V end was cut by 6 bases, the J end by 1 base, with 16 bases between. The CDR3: CASSPGTVVSGANVLTF. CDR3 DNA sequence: TGTGCCAGCAGCCCCGGGACTGTTGTTTCTGGGGCCAACGTCCTGACTTTC.

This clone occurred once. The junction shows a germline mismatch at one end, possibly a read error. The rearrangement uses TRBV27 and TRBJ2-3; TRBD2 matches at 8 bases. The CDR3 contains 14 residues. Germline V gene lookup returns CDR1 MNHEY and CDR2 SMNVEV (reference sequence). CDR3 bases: TGTGCCAGCCGTTTAGCGGGAAGCACAGATACGCAGTATTTT. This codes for CASRLAGSTDTQYF.

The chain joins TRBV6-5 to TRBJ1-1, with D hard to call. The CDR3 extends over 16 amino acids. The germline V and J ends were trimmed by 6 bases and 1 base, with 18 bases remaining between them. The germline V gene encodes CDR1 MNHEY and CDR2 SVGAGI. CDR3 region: CASSYLSWRTNTEAFF. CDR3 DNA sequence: TGTGCCAGCAGCTACCTGAGCTGGAGAACGAACACTGAAGCTTTCTTT.

CDR3 amino acids: CASSDRWGLPSEQFF. CDR3 sequence (DNA): TGTGCCAGCAGTGATCGGTGGGGGCTACCGAGTGAGCAGTTCTTC. The V call is TRBV6-1, the J call TRBJ2-1; a possible D gene is TRBD1 (6 bases). The CDR3 covers 15 residues. V shed 3 bases and J shed 9 bases, with 18 bases lying between them. Germline V gene lookup returns CDR1 MNHNS and CDR2 SASEGT.

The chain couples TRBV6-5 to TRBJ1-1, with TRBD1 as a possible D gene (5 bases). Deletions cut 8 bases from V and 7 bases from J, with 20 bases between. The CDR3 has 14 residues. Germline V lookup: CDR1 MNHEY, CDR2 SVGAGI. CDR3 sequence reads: CASDRSWGGREAFF. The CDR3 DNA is TGTGCCAGCGATCGATCTTGGGGCGGTCGTGAAGCTTTCTTT.

In DNA, the CDR3 is TGTGCCAGCACTCAAGAAACAGGGAGTCAGCCCCAGCATTTT. It yields the protein CASTQETGSQPQHF. The chain uses TRBV7-8 and TRBJ1-5; possible D gene TRBD1, 6 bases. CDR1 and CDR2 from the germline V gene are SGHVS and FQNEAQ. Trimming stripped 7 bases from V and 6 bases from J, with 16 bases between. There are 14 residues in the CDR3.

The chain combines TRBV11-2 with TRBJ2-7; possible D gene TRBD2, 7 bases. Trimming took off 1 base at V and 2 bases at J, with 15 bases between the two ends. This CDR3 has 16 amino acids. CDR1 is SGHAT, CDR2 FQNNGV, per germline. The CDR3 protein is CASSLVGGQGPYEQYF. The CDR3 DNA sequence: TGTGCCAGCAGCTTAGTCGGGGGGCAGGGCCCCTACGAGCAGTACTTC.

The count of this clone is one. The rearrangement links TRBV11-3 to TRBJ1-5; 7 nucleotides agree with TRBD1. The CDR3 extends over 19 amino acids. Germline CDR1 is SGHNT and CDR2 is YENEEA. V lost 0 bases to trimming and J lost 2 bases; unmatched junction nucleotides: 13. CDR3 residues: CASSLDSPNIDRGNQPQHF. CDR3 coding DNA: TGTGCCAGCAGCTTAGATAGCCCGAATATCGACAGGGGCAATCAGCCCCAGCATTTT.

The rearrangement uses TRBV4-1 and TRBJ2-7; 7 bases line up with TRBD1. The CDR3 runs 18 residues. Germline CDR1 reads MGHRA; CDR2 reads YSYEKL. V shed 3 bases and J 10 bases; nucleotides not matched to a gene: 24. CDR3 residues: CASSHPAVSGTASVVQYF. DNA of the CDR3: TGCGCCAGCAGCCATCCCGCAGTGTCCGGGACAGCCTCCGTTGTTCAGTACTTC.

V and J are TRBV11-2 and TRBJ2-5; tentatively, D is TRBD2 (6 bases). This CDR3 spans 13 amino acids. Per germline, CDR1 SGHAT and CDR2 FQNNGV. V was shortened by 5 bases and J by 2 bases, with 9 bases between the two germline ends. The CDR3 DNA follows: TGTGCCAGCAGCGCCCGGGGGCAAGAGACCCAGTACTTC. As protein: CASSARGQETQYF.

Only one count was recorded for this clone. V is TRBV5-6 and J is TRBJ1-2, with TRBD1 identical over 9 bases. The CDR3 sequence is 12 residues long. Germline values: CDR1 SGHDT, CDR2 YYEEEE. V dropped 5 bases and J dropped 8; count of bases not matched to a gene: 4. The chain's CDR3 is CASSPTGGGYTF. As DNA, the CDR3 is TGTGCCAGCAGTCCTACAGGGGGCGGCTACACCTTC.

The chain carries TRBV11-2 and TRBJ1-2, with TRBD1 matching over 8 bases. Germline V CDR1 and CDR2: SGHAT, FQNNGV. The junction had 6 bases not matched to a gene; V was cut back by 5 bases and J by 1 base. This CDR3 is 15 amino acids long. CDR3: CASSPRTGNNYGYTF. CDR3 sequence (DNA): TGTGCCAGCAGCCCGCGGACAGGGAATAACTATGGCTACACCTTC.

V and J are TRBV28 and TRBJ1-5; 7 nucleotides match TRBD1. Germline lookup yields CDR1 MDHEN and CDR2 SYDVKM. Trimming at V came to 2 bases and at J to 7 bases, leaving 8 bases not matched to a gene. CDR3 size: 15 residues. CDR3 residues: CASSLREGGVQPQHF. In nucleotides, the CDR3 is TGTGCCAGCAGTTTACGTGAAGGGGGCGTCCAGCCCCAGCATTTT.

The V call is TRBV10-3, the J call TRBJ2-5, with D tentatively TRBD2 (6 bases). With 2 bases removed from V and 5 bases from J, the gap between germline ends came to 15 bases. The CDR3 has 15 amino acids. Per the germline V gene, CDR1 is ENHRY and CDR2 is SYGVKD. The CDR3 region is CAISERVGGWETQYF. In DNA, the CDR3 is TGTGCCATCAGTGAGCGAGTCGGAGGGTGGGAGACCCAGTACTTC.

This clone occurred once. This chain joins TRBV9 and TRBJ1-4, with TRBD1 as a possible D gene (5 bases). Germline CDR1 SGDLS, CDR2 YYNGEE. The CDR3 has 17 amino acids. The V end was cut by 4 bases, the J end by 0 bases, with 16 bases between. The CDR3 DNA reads TGTGCCAGCAGCCCACGGCAGGGCATAGCAACTAATGAAAAACTGTTTTTT. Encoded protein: CASSPRQGIATNEKLFF. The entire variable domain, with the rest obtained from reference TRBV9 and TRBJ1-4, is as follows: DSGVTQTPKHLITATGQRVTLRCSPRSGDLSVYWYQQSLDQGLQFLIQYYNGEERAKGNILERFSAQQFPDLHSELNLSSLELGDSALYFCASSPRQGIATNEKLFFGSGTQLSVL.

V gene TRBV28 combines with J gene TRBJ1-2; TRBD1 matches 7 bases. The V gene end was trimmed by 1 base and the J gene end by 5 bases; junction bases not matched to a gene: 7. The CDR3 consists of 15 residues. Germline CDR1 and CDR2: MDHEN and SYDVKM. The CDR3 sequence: CASSLSEGALYGYTF. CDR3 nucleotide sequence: TGTGCCAGCAGTTTATCGGAGGGGGCGTTATATGGCTACACCTTC.

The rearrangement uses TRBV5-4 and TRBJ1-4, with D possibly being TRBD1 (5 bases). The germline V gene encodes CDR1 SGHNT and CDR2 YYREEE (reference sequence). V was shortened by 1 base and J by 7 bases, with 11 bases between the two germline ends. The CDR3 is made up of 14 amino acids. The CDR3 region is CASSLTGGIEKLFF. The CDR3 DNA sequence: TGTGCCAGCAGCTTGACCGGGGGGATTGAAAAACTGTTTTTT.

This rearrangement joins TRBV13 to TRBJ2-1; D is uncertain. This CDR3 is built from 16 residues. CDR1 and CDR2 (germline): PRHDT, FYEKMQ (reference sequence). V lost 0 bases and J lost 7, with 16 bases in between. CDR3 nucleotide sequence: TGTGCCAGCAGCTTAGGCCGCCGAGTTCATGGTAATGAGCAGTTCTTC. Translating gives CASSLGRRVHGNEQFF.

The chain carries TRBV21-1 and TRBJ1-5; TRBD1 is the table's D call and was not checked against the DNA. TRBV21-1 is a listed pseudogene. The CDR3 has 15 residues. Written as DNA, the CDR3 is TGTGCCAGCAGCCGTGACAGGGGAGGGAGTCAGCCCCAGCATTTT. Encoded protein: CASSRDRGGSQPQHF.